This entry lists 4 T cell receptor beta chains sequenced from one sample in a study of vaccination and CD4 T cells after COVID-19. The antigens for these receptors are not known. Treatment specified: approximately nine-day PBMC culture with coronavirus spike peptide pools or control peptides (ViraFEST assay). The Oncomine TCR Beta short-read assay sequenced DNA from cultured CD4+ T cells. In TCRdb, the PCR reads were re-called with MiXCR into one record per CDR3 protein. The sample consists of 9,500 to 14,000 distinct CDR3 sequences, about three quarters of them appearing once. The sequencing input was CD4+ T cells from blood, cultured in vitro. The receptors were gathered from a human donor who had recovered from COVID-19.

This chain links TRBV30 with TRBJ1-5; 7 nucleotides agree with TRBD1. CDR3 length equals 15 residues. Germline CDR1 is GTSNPN and CDR2 is SVGIG (reference sequence). V lost 0 bases, J lost 3 bases, and 5 bases stayed unmatched. The CDR3 bases are TGTGCCTGGAGTGTACCACAGGGGCCCAATCAGCCCCAGCATTTT. It codes for CAWSVPQGPNQPQHF.

The chain carries TRBV7-9 and TRBJ1-5; possibly TRBD1 for D (6 bases). The germline gives CDR1 SEHNR, CDR2 FQNEAQ (reference sequence). The CDR3 is made up of 13 amino acids. Trimming shortened V by 8 bases and J by 3 bases, and 11 bases separated the two germline ends. In DNA form, the CDR3 reads TGTGCCAGCCGGGGGGCGCCCAATCAGCCCCAGCATTTT. This encodes CASRGAPNQPQHF.

The V gene is TRBV7-2, the J gene TRBJ2-5, with no clear D. Trimming left V 5 bases short and J 3 bases short, with 16 bases between. The germline gives CDR1 SGHTA, CDR2 FQGNSA. The CDR3 length is 15 residues. CDR3 protein: CASSSRARTEETQYF. The CDR3 nucleotides read TGTGCCAGCAGCAGTCGCGCCCGGACCGAAGAGACCCAGTACTTC.

This sequence joins TRBV12-3 or TRBV12-4 and TRBJ2-3; TRBD2 might be the D (5 bases). CDR3 length equals 13 residues. Deletions cut 6 bases from V and 2 bases from J, with 9 bases between. CDR3: CASSWRITDTQYF. The DNA for the CDR3 is TGTGCCAGCAGCTGGAGGATCACAGATACGCAGTATTTT.